The sequence of this TCR beta chain was determined in a study of siplizumab effects on memory and regulatory T cells. Measured with immunoSEQ multiplex PCR; TCRdb has only the in-frame clones, and not every one. The sample lists about 99,000 clones, about 94% occurring once. Overall study findings and caveats: Versus under 35% in controls, the mappable alloreactive CD4+ clones averaged roughly 68% Treg-derived with siplizumab. A major contribution to the alloresponse seemed to be made by naive T cells, which seemed more diverse than memory cells. Under siplizumab, alloreactive sequences traced to unstimulated CD4+ memory cells were significantly reduced. There were only a minor fraction of alloreactive clones that mapped to unstimulated subsets.

Of note for this clone: What it binds is not known.

Trimming took off 3 bases at V and 3 bases at J, with 8 bases between the two ends. Germline CDR1 and CDR2: KGHSH and LQKENI. The CDR3 loop spans 13 amino acids. The sequenced sample was Tregs sorted from blood. The chain recombines TRBV18 with TRBJ1-1; no reliable D call. This clonotype originated in a human donor in good health. The DNA for the CDR3 is TGTGCCAGCTCACCTTTAGGAGACACTGAAGCTTTCTTT. It yields the protein CASSPLGDTEAFF. The full variable domain, with the rest looked up from reference TRBV18 and TRBJ1-1, is NAGVMQNPRHLVRRRGQEARLRCSPMKGHSHVYWYRQLPEEGLKFMVYLQKENIIDESGMPKERFSAEFPKEGPSILRIQQVVRGDSAAYFCASSPLGDTEAFFGQGTRLTVV.